Listed below are T cell receptor beta chains from one sample, sequenced in a study of CD8 T cells in Susac syndrome. TCRdb called the immunoSEQ multiplex PCR reads again in MiXCR, with one record for every CDR3 protein. The sample carries roughly 200,000 distinct CDR3 sequences, approximately 94% recorded once. Input material: CD4+ T cells from PBMCs. These receptors were taken from a human donor in good health. Each CDR3 is given with its conserved first and last residue.

J	V	CDR3
TRBJ1-2	TRBV20-1	CSAREQGAGGYTF
TRBJ1-2	TRBV20-1	CSARRVVGRGDDGYTF
TRBJ2-5	TRBV7-9	CASSLLAGDETQYF
TRBJ2-4	TRBV6-5	CATLAGPGKNIQYF
TRBJ2-6	TRBV13	CASSPRVPTPGANVLTF
TRBJ1-2	TRBV24-1	CATSDRYGYTF
TRBJ2-1	TRBV30	CAWSALAGGPDEQFF
TRBJ1-2	TRBV9	CASSARQVFDGYTF
TRBJ2-5	TRBV18	CASSPLLAGNQETQYF
TRBJ2-3	TRBV20-1	CSARNSSSTDTQYF
TRBJ2-7	TRBV28	CASSSVTGRGEQYF
TRBJ2-5	TRBV30	CAWSAVERETQYF
TRBJ2-2	TRBV6-2/TRBV6-3	CASRSLAGAGLGELFF
TRBJ2-5	TRBV28	CASRSLAVGTQYF
TRBJ1-2	TRBV29-1	CSVEDPPGFVFRGYTF
TRBJ2-4	TRBV20-1	CSAYPGRGKNIQYF
TRBJ1-1	TRBV29-1	CSVHGDGRTEAFF
TRBJ1-1	TRBV7-2	CATRRTPMNTEAFF
TRBJ2-7	TRBV20-1	CSAMSPGQGNNFYEQYF
TRBJ2-1	TRBV3-1	CASHQQGGASGHNEQFF
TRBJ1-4	TRBV30	CAWSQGSTNEKLFF
TRBJ1-1	TRBV28	CASSLMGNTEAFF
TRBJ2-1	TRBV5-1	CASGRDLGNEQFF
TRBJ2-7	TRBV30	CAWSGTGGTYEQYF
TRBJ2-1	TRBV5-1	CASSRIAGGDNEQFF
TRBJ2-5	TRBV7-6	CASSPGTSGLSQYF
TRBJ2-7	TRBV4-3	CASSQTTSSIEQYF
TRBJ2-5	TRBV7-2	CASSLRNRVSTSGTQETQYF
TRBJ1-5	TRBV30	CAWSDRRQNQPQHF
TRBJ2-1	TRBV4-3	CASSQGSGSIHEQFF
TRBJ2-1	TRBV20-1	CSARRSGSSYNEQFF
TRBJ1-1	TRBV7-2	CASSLGTGGGTEAFF
TRBJ2-5	TRBV20-1	CSARVPGLETQYF
TRBJ2-3	TRBV20-1	CSAGLLAGGGTDTQYF
TRBJ1-1	TRBV20-1	CSASYGFF
TRBJ2-7	TRBV4-3	CASSQGSGYEQYF
TRBJ1-2	TRBV19	CASTQQALYGYTF
TRBJ2-7	TRBV15	CATSILAGEDSYEQYF
TRBJ2-3	TRBV12-3/TRBV12-4	CASSLSRAYSTDTQYF
TRBJ2-1	TRBV4-3	CASSQDPERAGLSYNEQFF
TRBJ2-3	TRBV6-5	CASRSGMGSDTQYF
TRBJ2-5	TRBV13	CASSSQTGGETQYF
TRBJ1-2	TRBV4-3	CASSQGRSGFYGYTF
TRBJ2-5	TRBV3-1	CASSPRVAAYQETQYF
TRBJ1-1	TRBV3-1	CASSQTTPYTEAFF
TRBJ2-7	TRBV20-1	CSARFPRDGYEQYF
TRBJ2-4	TRBV7-3	CASSLPGLRIQYF
TRBJ2-7	TRBV30	CAVLTGGSYEQYF
TRBJ1-1	TRBV30	CAWRGGMSQGAFF
TRBJ2-3	TRBV29-1	CSVAEGTDTQYF
TRBJ1-5	TRBV28	CASRGTGDNQPQHF
TRBJ2-5	TRBV19	CASSETSGGRETQYF
TRBJ2-1	TRBV27	CASSLSRQRNNEQFF